The T cell receptor beta chain under discussion was sequenced for a study of Ad26.COV2.S vaccination and SARS-CoV-2 variants. Overall study context: Each vaccinee took Ad26.COV2.S intramuscularly, once or twice 56 days apart. Study-wide results and limits: Spike-specific CD8+ and CD4+ T cell responses reportedly showed substantial breadth after vaccination. Spike-specific TCR breadth in vaccine recipients exceeded that seen in placebo recipients.

Concerning this clone: Its antigen remains unknown.

Generated by immunoSEQ multiplex PCR, the TCRdb table keeps only in-frame clones and is missing some. The sample carries roughly 350,000 clones, around 86% recorded once. The ends were cut back, 3 bases at V and 3 bases at J, with 10 bases in the middle. CDR1 is SGDLS, CDR2 YYNGEE, per germline. The CDR3 loop spans 14 amino acids. Treatment of the sample: approximately 18 received Ad26.COV2.S at low or high dose, single or two shots; about 5 received placebo; per-sample allocation not given. Vaccine and placebo recipients were sampled on day 63 after the first injection. Vaccination employed an Ad26 vector expressing the Wuhan-strain SARS-CoV-2 spike.

Sequences were derived from peripheral blood, sampled in a trial of Ad26.COV2.S vaccine versus placebo. This receptor was identified in a person between 18 and 60 years old who received the Ad26.COV2.S COVID-19 vaccine or a placebo. The chain uses TRBV9 and TRBJ1-3; D is perhaps TRBD1 (5 bases). The CDR3 DNA is TGTGCCAGCAGCGCCCGGACATATGGAAACACCATATATTTT. As protein: CASSARTYGNTIYF.